This entry lists 19 T cell receptor beta chains sequenced from one sample in a study of blood T cell repertoires in COVID-19. This table comes from immunoSEQ multiplex PCR, and its TCRdb copy is limited to in-frame clones, with some not included. The table has about 82,000 clones, more than 70% seen once; the top ten hold over 15%. Sequences were obtained from peripheral blood. These TCRs come from a woman in her fifties or sixties with acute or convalescent COVID-19.

In regard to this clone: The same CDR3 is also encoded by other DNA sequences in this sample. This chain links TRBV5-1 with TRBJ1-2; TRBD1 matches 8 bases. The CDR3 has 13 residues. V dropped 3 bases and J dropped 4; count of bases not matched to a gene: 2. Germline V gene data show CDR1 as SGHRS and CDR2 as YFSETQ. This CDR3 is CASSSGGGYGYTF. CDR3 nucleotides: TGCGCCAGCAGCTCAGGGGGCGGCTATGGCTACACCTTC.

CDR3 bases: TGTGCCAGCAGCCGAACTAGCGGGGGGGCAACAGATACGCAGTATTTT. It encodes CASSRTSGGATDTQYF. The chain employs TRBV11-3 and TRBJ2-3; TRBD2 matches 13 bases. Germline CDR1 reads SGHNT; CDR2 reads YENEEA. This CDR3 has 16 residues. V lost 5 bases to trimming and J lost 3 bases; unmatched junction nucleotides: 5.

This chain connects TRBV9 to TRBJ2-2; D is unresolved. V was shortened by 4 bases and J by 5 bases, with 15 bases between the two germline ends. This CDR3 contains 15 residues. The V gene's germline CDR1 is SGDLS and CDR2 YYNGEE. The CDR3 loop is CASSQTPVWTGELFF. The CDR3, as DNA: TGTGCCAGCAGCCAGACACCGGTCTGGACCGGGGAGCTGTTTTTT. Looking up the rest from reference TRBV9 and TRBJ2-2 gives the full variable domain: DSGVTQTPKHLITATGQRVTLRCSPRSGDLSVYWYQQSLDQGLQFLIQYYNGEERAKGNILERFSAQQFPDLHSELNLSSLELGDSALYFCASSQTPVWTGELFFGEGSRLTVL.

The chain joins TRBV5-4 to TRBJ1-1; D perhaps matches TRBD1 (6 bases). The V gene lost 3 bases and the J gene lost 7 bases, with 13 bases spanning the gap. The CDR3 is 13 residues long. CDR1 is SGHNT and CDR2 is YYREEE in the germline V gene (reference sequence). This chain's CDR3 is CASSSDSHSEAFF. The DNA of the CDR3 is TGTGCCAGCAGCTCGGACAGCCACAGTGAAGCTTTCTTT.

The CDR3 DNA reads TGCGCCAGCAGCTTCCGGACAGGGCTGAACACCGGGGAGCTGTTTTTT. This gives the protein CASSFRTGLNTGELFF. This chain uses TRBV5-1 with TRBJ2-2; 8 bases are shared with TRBD1. J was trimmed by 1 base and V by 2 bases; bases with no gene match: 4. The CDR3 length is 16 residues. The germline V gene encodes CDR1 SGHRS and CDR2 YFSETQ.

This chain connects TRBV11-3 to TRBJ1-4; D possibly corresponds to TRBD1 (5 bases). The CDR3 runs to 18 residues. Germline CDR1 SGHNT, CDR2 YENEEA. V was cut by 2 bases and J by 2 bases, with 18 bases left in between. The CDR3 nucleotides read TGTGCCAGCAGCTTAAGTTTCTCGTGGAGGGGCACTAATGAAAAACTGTTTTTT. It codes for CASSLSFSWRGTNEKLFF. The full variable domain, with the rest looked up from reference TRBV11-3 and TRBJ1-4, is EAGVVQSPRYKIIEKKQPVAFWCNPISGHNTLYWYLQNLGQGPELLIRYENEEAVDDSQLPKDRFSAERLKGVDSTLKIQPAELGDSAVYLCASSLSFSWRGTNEKLFFGSGTQLSVL.

The chain employs TRBV7-9 and TRBJ1-1; D is perhaps TRBD1 (6 bases). Germline values: CDR1 SEHNR, CDR2 FQNEAQ (reference sequence). There are 15 residues in the CDR3. V shed 5 bases and J shed 1 base, with 14 bases lying between them. CDR3 amino acids: CASSLRDIGNTEAFF. In nucleotides, the CDR3 is TGTGCCAGCAGCCTAAGGGACATCGGGAACACTGAAGCTTTCTTT.

V usage is TRBV7-2 and J usage is TRBJ1-1; no clear D gene. This CDR3 region has 15 residues. With 0 bases removed from V and 1 base from J, the gap between germline ends came to 9 bases. Germline V gives CDR1 SGHTA, CDR2 FQGNSA. CDR3 DNA sequence: TGTGCCAGCAGCTTAGCCCCAATCGGGAACACTGAAGCTTTCTTT. This encodes CASSLAPIGNTEAFF.

This clone was observed a handful of times. The V gene is TRBV19, the J gene TRBJ2-2; D is possibly TRBD1 (5 bases). The germline V gene encodes CDR1 LNHDA and CDR2 SQIVND (reference sequence). The CDR3 totals 14 residues. V lost 6 bases and J lost 0, with 8 bases in between. CDR3 nucleotide sequence: TGTGCCAGTAGCGCAGGGACGAACACCGGGGAGCTGTTTTTT. Protein sequence: CASSAGTNTGELFF.

The gene calls are TRBV5-4 and TRBJ2-4; maybe TRBD2 (6 bases). This CDR3 comprises 17 residues. V gave up 3 bases and J gave up 0 bases, with 16 bases separating them. Germline V gene sequence: CDR1 SGHNT, CDR2 YYREEE (reference sequence). CDR3 region: CASSSGLYRGAKNIQYF. In DNA form, the CDR3 reads TGTGCCAGCAGCTCCGGACTATACCGGGGAGCCAAAAACATTCAGTACTTC.

This chain uses TRBV7-6 with TRBJ1-1; 9 nucleotides match TRBD1. With 5 bases clipped from V and 4 bases from J, the junction kept 8 bases outside the gene matches. CDR3 length: 15 residues. The germline V gene has CDR1 SGHVS and CDR2 FNYEAQ. CDR3 nucleotides: TGTGCCAGCAGCCCCCGGACAGGGGAAGGCACTGAAGCTTTCTTT. This encodes CASSPRTGEGTEAFF.

This rearrangement joins TRBV9 to TRBJ2-2; no reliable D call. Trimming removed 4 bases from V and 5 bases from J, with 9 bases in between. CDR3 length: 13 residues. Germline CDR1 reads SGDLS; CDR2 reads YYNGEE. DNA of the CDR3: TGTGCCAGCAGCCCCCGGGTTACCGGGGAGCTGTTTTTT. This gives the protein CASSPRVTGELFF.

The CDR3 nucleotides read TGTGCCAGCAGCTTAGAGGGGGGGAGGACTGAAGCTTTCTTT. It is translated as CASSLEGGRTEAFF. The rearrangement uses TRBV7-6 and TRBJ1-1; a weak D match, TRBD1 (6 bases). The CDR3 length is 14 residues. Germline assignment: CDR1 SGHVS and CDR2 FNYEAQ. V lost 1 base and J lost 5, with 11 bases in between.

V and J are TRBV2 and TRBJ1-1; D gene unclear. The germline gives CDR1 SNHLY, CDR2 FYNNEI. Trimming stripped 3 bases from V and 0 bases from J, with 5 bases between. This CDR3 has 13 amino acids. In DNA form, the CDR3 reads TGTGCCAGCAGTGAGAGTCTGAACACTGAAGCTTTCTTT. This translates into CASSESLNTEAFF.

The CDR3 protein is CASRPDRVRTEAFF. The CDR3 DNA follows: TGTGCCAGCAGGCCGGACAGGGTGCGCACTGAAGCTTTCTTT. This chain links TRBV28 with TRBJ1-1, with 8 nucleotides matching TRBD1. This CDR3 comprises 14 residues. Per the germline V gene, CDR1 is MDHEN and CDR2 is SYDVKM. V lost 6 bases, J lost 4 bases, and 7 bases stayed unmatched.

V usage is TRBV19 and J usage is TRBJ1-2; unclear D gene. The V and J ends lost 8 bases and 1 base respectively, with 11 bases between them. CDR1 and CDR2 (germline): LNHDA, SQIVND (reference sequence). The length of the CDR3 is 13 residues. This CDR3 is CASEASINYGYTF. The CDR3 nucleotides are TGTGCCAGTGAGGCAAGCATTAACTATGGCTACACCTTC.

V gene TRBV7-2 combines with J gene TRBJ1-1; 7 bases map to TRBD1. Germline V lookup: CDR1 SGHTA, CDR2 FQGNSA. This CDR3 spans 13 amino acids. V gave up 5 bases and J gave up 8 bases; unmatched junction bases: 8. The CDR3 protein is CASSPDRRREAFF. The CDR3 region has the DNA TGTGCCAGCAGCCCGGACAGGAGGAGGGAAGCTTTCTTT. Full variable domain (remainder filled in from reference TRBV7-2 and TRBJ1-1): GAGVSQSPSNKVTEKGKDVELRCDPISGHTALYWYRQSLGQGLEFLIYFQGNSAPDKSGLPSDRFSAERTGGSVSTLTIQRTQQEDSAVYLCASSPDRRREAFFGQGTRLTVV.

This clone was observed once. The rearrangement uses TRBV5-1 and TRBJ1-6; 7 bases fit TRBD1. CDR3 length: 16 amino acids. Germline V gene sequence: CDR1 SGHRS, CDR2 YFSETQ. Unmatched junction bases numbered 6, after V lost 0 bases and J lost 6 bases. The CDR3 sequence is CASSLGLQGLNSPLHF. The DNA of the CDR3 is TGCGCCAGCAGCTTGGGCCTACAGGGGCTTAATTCACCCCTCCACTTT.

This clone has more than one count but fewer than ten. The rearrangement uses TRBV5-1 and TRBJ1-3; D not certain. Germline V gene lookup returns CDR1 SGHRS and CDR2 YFSETQ. The germline V and J ends were trimmed by 0 bases and 0 bases, with 19 bases remaining between them. The CDR3 totals 19 residues. The CDR3 nucleotides read TGCGCCAGCAGCTTGGGACCTAGAACCACGACCTACTCTGGAAACACCATATATTTT. Residues: CASSLGPRTTTYSGNTIYF.